The subject of this entry is one T cell receptor (beta chain). The target of this receptor is not known. The record has no base qualities; no much larger clone is one base away. The data derive from a study of blood T cell repertoires in COVID-19 (dated by TCRdb to the early 2020s). At the level of the whole study: Samples from collaborators originated in the United States, Italy and Spain and spanned both the acute and convalescent phases of COVID-19. The material from the prospective study consisted of cDNA or gDNA derived from T cells, B-cell-depleted T cells, or PBMCs. Deeply sampled blood TCRbeta repertoires from subjects exposed to, actively infected with, or recovered from COVID-19 were included in the dataset. A freely available public database, intended as a resource for researchers studying the immune response to SARS-CoV-2, is where the repertoires were released. Samples came from the ongoing ImmuneRACE study (first 160 participants) plus 1,254 subjects from 6 global collaborators. The sample metadata nearly always contained a de-identified subject ID, COVID-19 status, age in years and sex. HLA class I and class II types, where available, came from metadata supplied by the sample provider rather than from assay-based typing.

Whole blood was collected in K2EDTA tubes by collaborating institutions according to the institutions' own protocols. For TCRbeta analysis, collaborators shipped samples in one of three forms: frozen whole blood, isolated PBMCs, or DNA extracted from either of those sample types. Here is what the overall study found, with its caveats: The quantity of clinical and demographic metadata differed by source and by participant and was supplied without curation.

TCRbeta CDR3 regions were amplified from genomic DNA by means of the immunoSEQ Assay, a bias-controlled multiplex PCR. Per the authors' processing: Within the assay, amplification of reference gene primers was used to estimate how many nucleated cells each sample contained. To quantify the absolute abundance of each unique TCRbeta CDR3 rearrangement, sequence reads were collapsed and filtered. For each sample, productive Simpson clonality was calculated by taking the square root of Simpson's diversity index across productive rearrangements. TCRdb holds this immuneACCESS table with in-frame rearrangements only. Some clones are missing; in checked studies, unresolved V genes explain under half, and the rest has no known cause. That table gives V, J and clone size, and the DNA gave D and trimming. The sample yields around 140,000 clones; around 84% were counted once. Roughly a tenth of the sample belongs to the ten largest clones.

In the germline V gene (reference sequence), CDR1 corresponds to MNHEY and CDR2 to SMNVEV. V is pared back by 1 base and J by 2 bases, with 5 bases lying between the germline termini. Its CDR3 holds 13 amino acids, cysteine through phenylalanine. Only the CDR3 DNA is retained, 39 bases long and in frame from the first base. The sequencing sample was made of peripheral blood. This clonotype originated in a man aged 55 to 70 with active or convalescent COVID-19. The chain is made from TRBV27 and TRBJ2-5; no D gene can be assigned with confidence. The CDR3 here reads CASSLFPQETQYF. The DNA sequence reads TGTGCCAGCAGTTTATTCCCTCAAGAGACCCAGTACTTC.